What follows are 11 T cell receptor beta chains derived from one specimen sequenced in a study of blood T cell repertoires in COVID-19. Sequencing used immunoSEQ multiplex PCR; TCRdb keeps in-frame clones, though not all of them. The data contain 30,000 to 40,000 clones, 90% of them singletons. Specimen: peripheral blood. All receptors come from a human donor in a cohort sampled during active COVID-19.

V is TRBV5-1 and J is TRBJ1-1; 9 bases match TRBD1. Germline loops: CDR1 SGHRS, CDR2 YFSETQ. With 5 bases clipped from V and 4 bases from J, the junction kept 6 bases outside the gene matches. The CDR3 contains 14 residues. Here the CDR3 DNA reads TGCGCCAGCAGTTTCCTGGACAGGGGCACTGAAGCTTTCTTT. Protein product: CASSFLDRGTEAFF.

The V and J genes are TRBV5-1 and TRBJ2-3; 11 nucleotides line up with TRBD2. Trimming took 4 bases from V and 0 from J; bases not matched to a gene: 10. Per germline, CDR1 SGHRS and CDR2 YFSETQ. The length of the CDR3 is 18 residues. CDR3 sequence: CASSHTSGSPFSTDTQYF. The CDR3 nucleotides are TGCGCCAGCAGCCATACTAGCGGGAGCCCATTTAGCACAGATACGCAGTATTTT. Based on the CDR3 plus reference TRBV5-1 and TRBJ2-3, the full variable domain is KAGVTQTPRYLIKTRGQQVTLSCSPISGHRSVSWYQQTPGQGLQFLFEYFSETQRNKGNFPGRFSGRQFSNSRSEMNVSTLELGDSALYLCASSHTSGSPFSTDTQYFGPGTRLTVL.

The gene calls are TRBV14 and TRBJ1-1; D gene uncertain. The length of the CDR3 is 13 residues. Trimming shortened V by 3 bases and J by 0 bases, and 5 bases separated the two germline ends. Germline-derived CDR1 and CDR2 are SGHDN and FVKESK. The CDR3 region has the DNA TGTGCCAGCAGCCAGGCCTTGAACACTGAAGCTTTCTTT. This gives the protein CASSQALNTEAFF.

The chain has TRBV7-2 and TRBJ2-7; 7 bases line up with TRBD1. With V trimmed by 7 bases and J by 2 bases, 5 bases remained unmatched. The CDR3 is 13 amino acids. Germline CDR1 SGHTA, CDR2 FQGNSA. CDR3 sequence (DNA): TGTGCCAGCACACAGGGGTCGACCTACGAGCAGTACTTC. Its protein is CASTQGSTYEQYF.

V and J are TRBV29-1 and TRBJ1-2; D possibly corresponds to TRBD1 (5 bases). The CDR3 length is 13 residues. V was cut by 4 bases and J by 5 bases, with 14 bases left in between. The germline CDR1 and CDR2 sequences are SQVTM and ANQGSEA. The chain's CDR3 is CSVVIPGGYGYTF. The CDR3 region has the DNA TGCAGCGTTGTTATCCCCGGGGGATATGGCTACACCTTC.

The chain carries TRBV18 and TRBJ2-1; D not certain. The CDR3 is made up of 14 amino acids. Trimming pared 0 bases from V and 2 bases from J, leaving 5 bases between. Germline-derived CDR1 and CDR2 are KGHSH and LQKENI. The CDR3 sequence: CASSPPETYNEQFF. DNA for the CDR3: TGTGCCAGCTCACCACCGGAGACCTACAATGAGCAGTTCTTC.

The gene calls are TRBV13 and TRBJ2-7; D might be TRBD1 (6 bases). Per germline, CDR1 PRHDT and CDR2 FYEKMQ (reference sequence). The CDR3 sequence is 14 residues long. Trimming took 5 bases from V and 4 from J, leaving 15 bases between them. Here the CDR3 reads CASSPGQGWYEQYF. The CDR3 nucleotides are TGTGCCAGCAGCCCCGGGCAGGGGTGGTACGAGCAGTACTTC.

This chain joins TRBV21-1 and TRBJ1-5; TRBD1 reflects the table's D call only, with no check against the DNA. TRBV21-1 is tagged as a pseudogene. This CDR3 contains 17 residues. The DNA for the CDR3 is TGTGCCAGCAGCCTATCACCCGGGACAGGGGGCTGTCAGCCCCAGCATTTT. This gives the protein CASSLSPGTGGCQPQHF.

This rearrangement joins TRBV9 to TRBJ2-3, with D maybe TRBD2 (5 bases). The V gene's germline CDR1 is SGDLS and CDR2 YYNGEE. CDR3 length: 17 amino acids. V gave up 2 bases and J gave up 3 bases, with 19 bases separating them. The CDR3 protein is CASSVTGLPVGTDTQYF. In nucleotides, the CDR3 is TGTGCCAGCAGCGTTACCGGACTCCCGGTAGGGACAGATACGCAGTATTTT. The full variable domain, completed using reference TRBV9 and TRBJ2-3, is DSGVTQTPKHLITATGQRVTLRCSPRSGDLSVYWYQQSLDQGLQFLIQYYNGEERAKGNILERFSAQQFPDLHSELNLSSLELGDSALYFCASSVTGLPVGTDTQYFGPGTRLTVL.

The chain uses TRBV27 and TRBJ1-6; 12 bases map to TRBD1. V lost 2 bases to trimming and J lost 6 bases; unmatched junction nucleotides: 5. Looked up from germline, CDR1 is MNHEY and CDR2 is SMNVEV (reference sequence). There are 17 residues in the CDR3. The CDR3 region has the DNA TGTGCCAGCAGTTTAGCCGTGGGACAGGGGGCTAATTCACCCCTCCACTTT. Translating it yields CASSLAVGQGANSPLHF.

V gene TRBV19 combines with J gene TRBJ2-6, with 9 bases fitting TRBD1. The CDR3 loop spans 22 amino acids. Per germline, CDR1 LNHDA and CDR2 SQIVND (reference sequence). V was clipped by 0 bases and J by 0 bases; unmatched bases: 15. The CDR3 loop reads CASSIEYLLRDRVLSGANVLTF. CDR3 bases: TGTGCCAGTAGTATAGAATACCTACTTAGGGACAGGGTACTCTCTGGGGCCAACGTCCTGACTTTC.